The 19 T cell receptor beta chains below all came from one sample that was sequenced in a study of blood T cells in healthy people across ages. Using a J-beta primer mix together with a sample-barcoded 5' primer, a second PCR was run for roughly 7 to 11 cycles. From the 5' RACE reads, TCRdb called clonotypes with MiXCR, one entry per CDR3 protein. The sample lists approximately 880,000 distinct CDR3 sequences, about 48% occurring once. The sequencing sample was made of blood. These receptors all come from a man aged 25 to 45 in good health.

The chain combines TRBV13 with TRBJ1-1, with a weak D call TRBD1 (5 bases). The germline gives CDR1 PRHDT, CDR2 FYEKMQ (reference sequence). V gave up 2 bases and J gave up 3 bases, with 10 bases separating them. This CDR3 spans 14 amino acids. The CDR3 DNA sequence: TGTGCCAGCAGCTTAAGGGCGGGGCACACTGAAGCTTTCTTT. Encoded protein: CASSLRAGHTEAFF.

The rearrangement joins TRBV6-1 to TRBJ2-1, with D tentatively TRBD1 (5 bases). Looked up from germline, CDR1 is MNHNS and CDR2 is SASEGT. The CDR3 contains 16 residues. Trimming took 4 bases from V and 6 from J, leaving 19 bases between them. The CDR3 region is CASSGQGIGILNEQFF. CDR3 nucleotide sequence: TGTGCCAGCAGTGGCCAGGGAATAGGGATACTCAATGAGCAGTTCTTC.

The table lists this clonotype with a few counts. The gene calls are TRBV6-2 or TRBV6-3 and TRBJ2-3, with D perhaps TRBD1 (5 bases). The CDR3 is made up of 16 amino acids. Germline CDR1 MNHEY, CDR2 SVGEGT. V was clipped by 2 bases and J by 4 bases, with 16 bases between them. CDR3 in amino acids: CASSYNRQGISDTQYF. Written as DNA, the CDR3 is TGTGCCAGCAGTTACAATCGCCAGGGTATTTCAGATACGCAGTATTTT.

This chain uses TRBV12-3 or TRBV12-4 with TRBJ2-7, with a weak D call TRBD2 (6 bases). Deletions cut 6 bases from V and 6 bases from J, with 18 bases between. This CDR3 is built from 14 residues. CDR3 sequence: CASRNAGPLAEQYF. CDR3 DNA sequence: TGTGCCAGCAGGAACGCGGGACCCCTCGCCGAGCAGTACTTC.

This clonotype has just a few counts. V usage is TRBV7-6 and J usage is TRBJ1-4, with D possibly TRBD1 on 5 matching bases. From germline, CDR1 is SGHVS and CDR2 FNYEAQ. This CDR3 has 15 residues. V shed 6 bases and J shed 6 bases, with 17 bases lying between them. The CDR3 is CASRPHPGLDEKLFF. In DNA form, the CDR3 reads TGTGCCAGCAGGCCCCACCCGGGGCTGGATGAAAAACTGTTTTTT. Looking up the rest from reference TRBV7-6 and TRBJ1-4 gives the full variable domain: GAGVSQSPRYKVTKRGQDVALRCDPISGHVSLYWYRQALGQGPEFLTYFNYEAQQDKSGLPNDRFSAERPEGSISTLTIQRTEQRDSAMYRCASRPHPGLDEKLFFGSGTQLSVL.

This clonotype was counted a single time. The chain uses TRBV6-2 or TRBV6-3 and TRBJ2-5; D possibly corresponds to TRBD1 (5 bases). The CDR3 is made up of 12 amino acids. In germline, CDR1 is MNHEY, CDR2 SVGEGT. The germline V and J ends were trimmed by 7 bases and 6 bases, with 12 bases remaining between them. The CDR3 loop reads CASTAGMKTQYF. In nucleotides, the CDR3 is TGTGCCAGCACAGCAGGGATGAAGACCCAGTACTTC.

The chain employs TRBV11-1 and TRBJ2-7; 8 nucleotides agree with TRBD1. The CDR3 sequence is 15 residues long. V lost 0 bases, J lost 7 bases, and 8 bases stayed unmatched. Germline V gene data show CDR1 as SGHAT and CDR2 as FQDESV (reference sequence). CDR3 in DNA: TGTGCCAGCAGCTTAGCTCAGGGGGCTGACAATGAGCAGTACTTC. It specifies CASSLAQGADNEQYF.

This clonotype was counted between two and nine times. The chain uses TRBV20-1 and TRBJ1-6, with 7 bases that match TRBD1. V was pared by 2 bases and J by 4 bases, with 2 bases of the junction left unmatched. This CDR3 has 14 residues. Looked up from germline, CDR1 is DFQATT and CDR2 is SNEGSKA (reference sequence). CDR3 protein: CSARPRGYNSPLHF. The CDR3 DNA reads TGCAGTGCTAGACCCAGGGGGTATAATTCACCCCTCCACTTT.

V usage is TRBV5-1 and J usage is TRBJ2-7; possible D gene TRBD1, 6 bases. Per the germline V gene, CDR1 is SGHRS and CDR2 is YFSETQ. Trimming stripped 4 bases from V and 2 bases from J, with 16 bases between. The CDR3 is made up of 15 amino acids. DNA of the CDR3: TGCGCCAGCAGCCTGACCGTGGGGACAACCTACGAGCAGTACTTC. Translating gives CASSLTVGTTYEQYF.

The chain recombines TRBV28 with TRBJ2-7, with 7 bases lining up with TRBD1. Unmatched junction bases numbered 6, after V lost 5 bases and J lost 2 bases. This CDR3 is 14 amino acids long. Germline lookup yields CDR1 MDHEN and CDR2 SYDVKM. Written as DNA, the CDR3 is TGTGCCAGCAGTATGCGCCAGGGGGCCTACGAGCAGTACTTC. This codes for CASSMRQGAYEQYF. Complete variable domain (other parts from reference TRBV28 and TRBJ2-7): DVKVTQSSRYLVKRTGEKVFLECVQDMDHENMFWYRQDPGLGLRLIYFSYDVKMKEKGDIPEGYSVSREKKERFSLILESASTNQTSMYLCASSMRQGAYEQYFGPGTRLTVT.

This clonotype was detected a few times. The V gene is TRBV7-2, the J gene TRBJ2-7, with a tentative D call TRBD1 (5 bases). The ends were cut back, 1 base at V and 7 bases at J, with 14 bases in the middle. Germline CDR1 and CDR2: SGHTA and FQGNSA. The length of the CDR3 is 14 residues. The chain's CDR3 is CASSLVQGGREQYF. The CDR3 nucleotides read TGTGCCAGCAGCTTAGTGCAGGGCGGACGGGAGCAGTACTTC.

The chain recombines TRBV4-1 with TRBJ2-3; D possibly corresponds to TRBD1 (5 bases). The CDR3 is 15 residues long. Between the trimmed V and J ends, which lost 4 bases and 1 base, there was a span of 12 bases. Germline CDR1 and CDR2: MGHRA and YSYEKL. Written as DNA, the CDR3 is TGCGCCAGCAGCCGTAAGGGGCCCGGCACAGATACGCAGTATTTT. Encoded protein: CASSRKGPGTDTQYF.

The chain combines TRBV7-2 with TRBJ1-2; D uncertain. Germline-derived CDR1 and CDR2 are SGHTA and FQGNSA. This CDR3 region has 12 residues. The V and J ends lost 3 bases and 10 bases respectively, with 12 bases between them. The CDR3 loop is CASSFEMGDYTF. The DNA for the CDR3 is TGTGCCAGCAGCTTCGAGATGGGCGACTACACCTTC. Together with reference TRBV7-2 and TRBJ1-2, the CDR3 gives the full variable domain: GAGVSQSPSNKVTEKGKDVELRCDPISGHTALYWYRQSLGQGLEFLIYFQGNSAPDKSGLPSDRFSAERTGGSVSTLTIQRTQQEDSAVYLCASSFEMGDYTFGSGTRLTVV.

A remark on this clonotype: A junction end diverges from the germline sequence, so it may reflect a read error. The CDR3 reads CAGSPTGYRSYEQYF. For the CDR3, the DNA is TGTGCCGGCAGTCCGACAGGGTATAGGTCATACGAGCAGTACTTC. The V and J genes are TRBV12-3 or TRBV12-4 and TRBJ2-5, with 7 bases identical to TRBD1. The DNA end is more similar to TRBJ2-7, so the J call may be wrong. The CDR3 has 15 amino acids.

The genes are TRBV6-2 or TRBV6-3 and TRBJ2-3; possibly TRBD1 for D (5 bases). The V gene's germline CDR1 is MNHEY and CDR2 SVGEGT. The CDR3 extends over 15 amino acids. V was cut by 2 bases and J by 3 bases, with 12 bases left in between. Written as DNA, the CDR3 is TGTGCCAGCAGTTACAGGGGTAAGGGAACAGATACGCAGTATTTT. Protein sequence: CASSYRGKGTDTQYF.

The DNA of the CDR3 is TGTGCCTGGTCTACAGGGGCGTTCGGGGAGCTGTTTTTT. Translated, it gives CAWSTGAFGELFF. The V and J genes are TRBV30 and TRBJ2-2; 7 bases are shared with TRBD1. J lost 7 bases, V lost 5 bases, and 7 bases had no gene match. This CDR3 has 13 residues. CDR1 and CDR2 from the germline V gene are GTSNPN and SVGIG (reference sequence).

To note about this clonotype: At one end, the junction sequence differs from germline, possibly due to a read error. This chain connects TRBV5-6 to TRBJ1-2; tentatively, D is TRBD1 (6 bases). The germline V gene has CDR1 SGHDT and CDR2 YYEEEE. The CDR3 has 15 residues. The chain's CDR3 is CASSSDPTGSYDYTF. In DNA, the CDR3 is TGTGCCAGCAGCTCCGATCCGACAGGAAGTTATGACTACACCTTC.

This clonotype occurred many times. The chain combines TRBV9 with TRBJ2-3; no definite D call. Trimming removed 0 bases at V and 0 bases at J, with 8 bases between. The CDR3 loop spans 15 amino acids. In germline, CDR1 is SGDLS, CDR2 YYNGEE. The CDR3 protein is CASSVVGISTDTQYF. The CDR3 region has the DNA TGTGCCAGCAGCGTAGTTGGTATTAGCACAGATACGCAGTATTTT.

The chain has TRBV4-3 and TRBJ2-3; 13 bases are shared with TRBD2. The CDR3 has 18 amino acids. V trimming: 1 base; J trimming: 4 bases; junction bases outside the gene matches: 8. CDR1 is LGHNA, CDR2 YSLEER, per germline. CDR3 sequence (DNA): TGCGCCAGCAGCCAAGTTCACACTAGCGGGGGGGCCGCAGATACGCAGTATTTT. As protein: CASSQVHTSGGAADTQYF.